The 17 T cell receptor beta chains presented below share a single source sample, sequenced in a study of blood T cells in healthy people across ages. Next came a second PCR, run for about 6 to 12 cycles, which used a sample-barcoded 5' primer along with a J-beta primer mix. One entry per CDR3 protein results from TCRdb running MiXCR on the 5' RACE reads. The data hold 270,000 or so distinct CDR3 sequences, with roughly 26% observed a single time. Sequences were obtained from blood. These receptors were obtained from a woman aged 70-85 years in good health.

The chain carries TRBV28 and TRBJ2-7; 11 nucleotides agree with TRBD1. Germline trimming cut 5 bases from V and 2 bases from J; bases unmatched to any gene: 2. The CDR3 spans 14 residues. The germline V gene has CDR1 MDHEN and CDR2 SYDVKM. The CDR3 DNA sequence: TGTGCCAGCAGTGGGACAGGGGGACCCTACGAGCAGTACTTC. Its translation is CASSGTGGPYEQYF.

This clonotype was counted a few times. The chain joins TRBV4-2 to TRBJ2-4, with D unresolved. Deletions cut 0 bases from V and 0 bases from J, with 9 bases between. The CDR3 consists of 16 residues. Germline V lookup: CDR1 LGHNA, CDR2 YNFKEQ. CDR3 residues: CASSQEDPEAKNIQYF. In nucleotides, the CDR3 is TGTGCCAGCAGCCAAGAAGACCCTGAAGCCAAAAACATTCAGTACTTC.

The gene calls are TRBV2 and TRBJ2-1, with unresolved D. V was trimmed by 4 bases and J by 6 bases, leaving 13 bases between them. The CDR3 contains 14 residues. Per germline, CDR1 SNHLY and CDR2 FYNNEI. In nucleotides, the CDR3 is TGTGCCAGCAGTGCCCGACTGGTCCCCAATGAGCAGTTCTTC. Protein product: CASSARLVPNEQFF.

This clonotype was seen a handful of times. The chain links TRBV11-1 to TRBJ2-1, with 9 bases identical to TRBD2. The trim removed 10 bases at V and 2 bases at J, leaving 3 bases unmatched. The germline V gene has CDR1 SGHAT and CDR2 FQDESV (reference sequence). This CDR3 is 13 amino acids long. For the CDR3, the DNA is TGTGCCATCGGCGGGGGGGCCTACAATGAGCAGTTCTTC. Translated: CAIGGGAYNEQFF.

This clonotype was detected a few times. The chain joins TRBV4-1 to TRBJ2-7; tentative D call: TRBD1 (5 bases). V was clipped by 0 bases and J by 3 bases, with 12 bases between them. CDR3 length: 15 amino acids. From germline, CDR1 is MGHRA and CDR2 YSYEKL. The CDR3 region is CASSQDRHRSYEQYF. The CDR3, as DNA: TGCGCCAGCAGCCAAGATCGGCACAGGAGCTACGAGCAGTACTTC.

This clonotype was counted a few times. The chain couples TRBV7-9 to TRBJ1-5; no firm D call. V was cut by 4 bases and J by 0 bases, with 7 bases left in between. There are 14 residues in the CDR3. Germline V gene lookup returns CDR1 SEHNR and CDR2 FQNEAQ (reference sequence). In nucleotides, the CDR3 is TGTGCCAGCAGCTCGCAGGATAGCAATCAGCCCCAGCATTTT. As protein: CASSSQDSNQPQHF.

Only a few counts were recorded for this clonotype. The chain couples TRBV24-1 to TRBJ2-5; 7 positions match TRBD1. The CDR3 spans 15 residues. Per the germline V gene, CDR1 is KGHDR and CDR2 is SFDVKD. The V gene end was trimmed by 4 bases and the J gene end by 2 bases; junction bases not matched to a gene: 6. CDR3 in DNA: TGTGCCACCAGTGAACTAGGACAGGCACAAGAGACCCAGTACTTC. As protein: CATSELGQAQETQYF.

A note on this clonotype: The junction does not match germline at one end; this may be a read error. V gene TRBV7-2 combines with J gene TRBJ2-4; 7 bases align to TRBD1. Germline-derived CDR1 and CDR2 are SGHTA and FQGNSA. CDR3 length: 19 amino acids. The CDR3: CASSAWQGVATPAKNIRYF. The CDR3 DNA reads as TGTGCCAGCAGCGCGTGGCAGGGGGTAGCCACCCCAGCCAAAAACATTCGGTACTTC.

The chain links TRBV20-1 to TRBJ1-4; D gene ambiguous. The CDR3 consists of 14 residues. Germline-derived CDR1 and CDR2 are DFQATT and SNEGSKA (reference sequence). The V end lost 3 bases, the J end lost 0 bases, and 8 bases lay between the germline ends. DNA of the CDR3: TGCAGTGCTAGTCAGACCGCAACTAATGAAAAACTGTTTTTT. Translating it yields CSASQTATNEKLFF.

This clonotype was seen a handful of times. The genes are TRBV7-2 and TRBJ2-5; TRBD2 is a possible D gene (5 bases). Germline assignment: CDR1 SGHTA and CDR2 FQGNSA. The ends were cut back, 5 bases at V and 4 bases at J, with 14 bases in the middle. CDR3 length: 14 amino acids. The CDR3 region is CASSQDRGTETQYF. CDR3 DNA sequence: TGTGCCAGCAGCCAAGATCGGGGTACAGAGACCCAGTACTTC. The full variable domain, completed using reference TRBV7-2 and TRBJ2-5, is GAGVSQSPSNKVTEKGKDVELRCDPISGHTALYWYRQSLGQGLEFLIYFQGNSAPDKSGLPSDRFSAERTGGSVSTLTIQRTQQEDSAVYLCASSQDRGTETQYFGPGTRLLVL.

This sequence joins TRBV24-1 and TRBJ2-5, with 10 bases that match TRBD2. This CDR3 has 16 residues. After removal of 2 bases from V and 4 bases from J, the junction contained 6 bases not matched to a gene. Per the germline V gene, CDR1 is KGHDR and CDR2 is SFDVKD. As DNA, the CDR3 is TGTGCCACCAGTGATTGGGCTAGCGGGAGCATAGAGACCCAGTACTTC. Amino acid sequence: CATSDWASGSIETQYF.

The V gene is TRBV27, the J gene TRBJ2-7; 10 nucleotides align to TRBD2. The J call may be incorrect, as the DNA end agrees better with TRBJ2-1. The V gene's germline CDR1 is MNHEY and CDR2 SMNVEV (reference sequence). This CDR3 comprises 14 residues. The CDR3 nucleotides read TGTGCCAGCAGAAACAGCGGGAGGGCCAATGAGCAGTTCTTC. Its translation: CASRNSGRANEQFF.

The gene calls are TRBV5-6 and TRBJ1-5, with TRBD1 identical over 9 bases. The length of the CDR3 is 16 residues. J was trimmed by 7 bases and V by 2 bases; bases with no gene match: 10. CDR1 and CDR2 (germline): SGHDT, YYEEEE. The CDR3 loop reads CASSFKPGQGQQPQHF. CDR3 sequence (DNA): TGTGCCAGCAGCTTTAAACCGGGACAGGGTCAGCAGCCCCAGCATTTT.

The J gene is TRBJ2-5, the V gene TRBV28; D not certain. The CDR3 is 12 amino acids. Trimming took off 3 bases at V and 9 bases at J, with 11 bases between the two ends. Germline V gene lookup returns CDR1 MDHEN and CDR2 SYDVKM. DNA of the CDR3: TGTGCCAGCAGTTTCGGCCTATCGGCCCAGTACTTC. It yields the protein CASSFGLSAQYF. Supplemented by reference TRBV28 and TRBJ2-5, the full variable domain reads DVKVTQSSRYLVKRTGEKVFLECVQDMDHENMFWYRQDPGLGLRLIYFSYDVKMKEKGDIPEGYSVSREKKERFSLILESASTNQTSMYLCASSFGLSAQYFGPGTRLLVL.

This clonotype has only a few counts. The chain has TRBV5-1 and TRBJ1-2, with TRBD1 as a possible D gene (5 bases). This CDR3 comprises 14 residues. Trimming cost V 0 bases and J 0 bases, with 6 bases left between them. The germline CDR1 and CDR2 sequences are SGHRS and YFSETQ. The CDR3 loop reads CASSLVGANYGYTF. CDR3 coding DNA: TGCGCCAGCAGCTTGGTAGGGGCTAACTATGGCTACACCTTC.

Points on this clonotype: At one of its ends the junction is not consistent with the germline gene, which may arise from a read error. The chain links TRBV20-1 to TRBJ2-5; D ambiguous. The J call is uncertain, as TRBJ2-7 better fits the DNA end. CDR3 size: 14 residues. Germline CDR1 reads DFQATT; CDR2 reads SNEGSKA (reference sequence). The CDR3 loop reads CSARGSSASNEQYF. The CDR3 coding sequence is TGCAGTGCTAGAGGGTCGTCGGCCTCCAACGAGCAGTACTTC.

Of note for this clonotype: No conserved phenylalanine or tryptophan ends this CDR3, so it is likely a read error. The chain uses TRBV29-1 and TRBJ2-1, with TRBD2 identical over 10 bases. This CDR3 has 14 amino acids. The J segment lost 2 bases and the V segment lost 5 bases, leaving 3 bases of the junction unmatched. Germline loops: CDR1 SQVTM, CDR2 ANQGSEA. Here the CDR3 DNA reads TGCAGCGTTCGTACTAGCGGGACCTACAATGAGCAGTTCTTA. It translates to CSVRTSGTYNEQFL.